These T cell receptor beta chains were read from a single sample in a study of patients and donors after allogeneic stem cell transplantation. Using its own MiXCR run on the RT-PCR reads, TCRdb lists one record per CDR3 protein. The sample carries about 960,000 distinct CDR3 sequences, 18% recorded once. Source material: blood, either unsorted or a sorted T cell fraction (not recorded which). The receptors come from a human donor who was either an allogeneic HSCT recipient or a stem cell or donor lymphocyte infusion donor (not recorded which). It is not recorded whose cells these are; they may come from a transplant donor. Both conserved end residues are part of each CDR3. D genes are given only for firm matches. Size is omitted from some rows. Given values are once, few, many or a class for expanded clones.

d_call j_call clone_size v_call cdr3_nt cdr3_aa
- TRBJ2-7 - TRBV4-1 TGCGCCAGCAGCCAGTTCGTGGCACCGGGTGTTGTAAGGGACGAGCAGTACTTC CASSQFVAPGVVRDEQYF
TRBD2 TRBJ2-7 - TRBV27 TGTGCCAGCAGCCTCACTAGCGGGGGGTTCGCCGAGCAGTACTTC CASSLTSGGFAEQYF
TRBD2 TRBJ2-1 few TRBV24-1 TGTGCCACCAGTGAGCCGGGACTAGCGGGAGACAATGAGCAGTTCTTC CATSEPGLAGDNEQFF
- TRBJ2-7 few TRBV5-1 TGCGCCAGCAGCTTGGTCCAGGGCGGCGAGCAGTACTTC CASSLVQGGEQYF
TRBD2 TRBJ2-1 - TRBV7-9 TGTGCCAGCAGCCAAATAGACGGGACTAGCGGCGACTTC CASSQIDGTSGDF
TRBD2 TRBJ2-1 - TRBV12-5 TGTGCTAGTGGTCCCCACAGCGGGAGGGCCGAGAGGAATGAGCAGTTCTTC CASGPHSGRAERNEQFF
- TRBJ1-2 few TRBV10-3 TGTGCCATCAGTGTACAGGGCGGCTATGGCTACACCTTC CAISVQGGYGYTF
TRBD1 TRBJ2-7 - TRBV7-9 TGTGCCAGCAGCTTAGGTGGTGGACAGGGAGGATCCTACGAGCAGTACTTC CASSLGGGQGGSYEQYF
TRBD2 TRBJ2-1 - TRBV12-3/TRBV12-4 TGTGCCAGCAGTTTTAGACTAGCGGGGGCTAGTGAGCAGTTCTTC CASSFRLAGASEQFF
- TRBJ2-7 many TRBV6-2/TRBV6-3 TGTGCCAGCAGGCTCTCCGGGATCTCTAGCTCCTACGAGCAGTACTTC CASRLSGISSSYEQYF
- TRBJ2-7 - TRBV4-1 TGCGCCAGCAGCCAAGTCCGACTAGAGACCTACGAGCAGTACTTC CASSQVRLETYEQYF